This TCR delta chain was documented in a study of gamma-delta chains in newborns, infants, children (dated by TCRdb to the late 2010s). Some background on the complete study: In the study title, it is stated that polyclonal expansion of innate gammadelta T cells is driven by microbial exposure immediately after birth. The study investigated how microbial exposure shaped innate gammadelta T cell populations in human newborns immediately after birth.

Instrument on record: Illumina MiSeq. The public reads were reprocessed by TCRdb using CATT, and rows of matching DNA were later combined. The table for this sample lists about 5,100 delta-chain clones; 4% to 5.5% of them were counted only once. The ten top clones hold approximately 10% of the sample. This clone was seen only a few times. Its target antigen remains unknown. Base qualities were left out, and no much larger clone turns up one base away. The sequencing sample was made of blood. The receptor was isolated from a child who was a newborn, infant or young child, either healthy, febrile or measles-vaccinated (not recorded which).

The nucleotides read TGTGCCTGTGACACCGTACTGGGGAAGAAAACCTGGGACACCCGACAGATGTTTTTC. It translates as CACDTVLGKKTWDTRQMFF. Here the chain combines TRDV2 and TRDJ3; 7 bases in the middle match TRDD3. V and J are trimmed by 0 bases and 2 bases, and the gene matches miss 9 bases of the junction. The CDR3 contains 19 residues, cysteine and phenylalanine counted. CDR3 DNA is the only sequence kept; it has 57 bases, read in frame from the first base. Sequences GEAIGNYY (CDR1) and EKD (CDR2) are obtained from the germline V gene.